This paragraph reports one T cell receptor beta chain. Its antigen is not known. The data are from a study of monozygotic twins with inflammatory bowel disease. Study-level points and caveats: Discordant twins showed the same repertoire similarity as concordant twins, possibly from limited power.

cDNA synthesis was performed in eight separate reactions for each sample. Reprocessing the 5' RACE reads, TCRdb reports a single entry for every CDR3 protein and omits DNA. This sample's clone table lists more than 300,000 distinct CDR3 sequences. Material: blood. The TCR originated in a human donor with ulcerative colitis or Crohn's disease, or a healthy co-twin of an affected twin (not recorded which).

The CDR3 sequence: CASSRDGTSGGTSTGELFF. The J gene is TRBJ2-2, the V gene TRBV4-2; TCRdb outputs TRBD2, but without DNA this stays unchecked. The V gene's germline CDR1 is LGHNA and CDR2 YNFKEQ. The CDR3 contains 19 residues.